Shown below are 25 T cell receptor beta chains from a single sample sequenced in a study of T cells in Graves' hyperthyroidism and ophthalmopathy. Amplification yielded TCR beta CDR3 regions, with RNA transcripts as the source. In the first-round RT-PCR of the TCR CDR3, the HTBI primer set was used. TCRdb called the multiplex PCR reads again in MiXCR, with one record for every CDR3 protein. The sample has about 690,000 distinct CDR3 sequences, around a sixth seen once. The sequenced sample consisted of blood. The receptors were gathered from a man in his fifties or sixties with Graves' hyperthyroidism.

This clonotype occurred many times. This rearrangement joins TRBV11-1 to TRBJ1-2; 8 bases line up with TRBD1. V lost 4 bases to trimming and J lost 6 bases; unmatched junction nucleotides: 10. The CDR3 length is 15 residues. CDR1 is SGHAT and CDR2 is FQDESV in the germline V gene (reference sequence). The CDR3 coding sequence is TGTGCCAGCAGCTCGGACAGGGTCGCCAGAGATGGCTACACCTTC. This translates into CASSSDRVARDGYTF.

There are many counts of this clonotype. The gene calls are TRBV11-2 and TRBJ2-5; TRBD1 matches 12 bases. CDR1 and CDR2 (germline): SGHAT, FQNNGV. This CDR3 spans 16 amino acids. V trimming: 0 bases; J trimming: 4 bases; junction bases outside the gene matches: 3. The CDR3 sequence is CASSLDGTGGGETQYF. Written as DNA, the CDR3 is TGTGCCAGCAGCTTAGATGGGACAGGGGGCGGAGAGACCCAGTACTTC. The whole variable domain, filled in from reference TRBV11-2 and TRBJ2-5, reads EAGVAQSPRYKIIEKRQSVAFWCNPISGHATLYWYQQILGQGPKLLIQFQNNGVVDDSQLPKDRFSAERLKGVDSTLKIQPAKLEDSAVYLCASSLDGTGGGETQYFGPGTRLLVL.

In its sample, this clonotype was seen many times. The CDR3 loop is CASSSGARFNSPLHF. Written as DNA, the CDR3 is TGTGCCAGCAGCTCCGGAGCACGATTCAATTCACCCCTCCACTTT. The J gene is TRBJ1-6, the V gene TRBV28; D gene uncertain. V was trimmed by 6 bases and J by 7 bases, leaving 16 bases between them. CDR3 size: 15 residues. Germline CDR1 reads MDHEN; CDR2 reads SYDVKM.

This clonotype was picked up many times. The genes are TRBV30 and TRBJ2-7; no firm D call. V was clipped by 2 bases and J by 7 bases, with 9 bases between them. The CDR3 runs 11 residues. The germline V gene encodes CDR1 GTSNPN and CDR2 SVGIG (reference sequence). In DNA form, the CDR3 reads TGTGCCTGGAGTTCGATTTTGGAGCAGTACTTC. Amino acid sequence: CAWSSILEQYF.

J is TRBJ1-2 and V is TRBV5-4; D is unclear. This CDR3 region has 14 residues. Trimming cost V 1 base and J 0 bases, with 7 bases left between them. Germline V gene lookup returns CDR1 SGHNT and CDR2 YYREEE (reference sequence). DNA for the CDR3: TGTGCCAGCAGCTTGAGTATAGCTAACTATGGCTACACCTTC. Translation gives CASSLSIANYGYTF.

This clonotype was detected only a few times. This chain connects TRBV19 to TRBJ2-1; D is unclear. V lost 3 bases and J 6 bases, leaving 9 bases between the germline ends. The CDR3 consists of 13 residues. CDR1 is LNHDA, CDR2 SQIVND, per germline (reference sequence). The DNA of the CDR3 is TGTGCCAGTAGTATTGGCTGGGGCAATGAGCAGTTCTTC. It yields the protein CASSIGWGNEQFF.

The table lists this clonotype with a few counts. The chain joins TRBV7-9 to TRBJ2-3; 9 nucleotides match TRBD2. V gave up 6 bases and J gave up 2 bases; unmatched junction bases: 3. Germline values: CDR1 SEHNR, CDR2 FQNEAQ (reference sequence). The CDR3 covers 14 residues. The DNA of the CDR3 is TGTGCCAGCAGGACTAGCGGAGTCACAGATACGCAGTATTTT. Encoded protein: CASRTSGVTDTQYF.

This clonotype was detected a few times. V is TRBV30 and J is TRBJ1-3, with no clear D. V dropped 2 bases and J dropped 0 bases, with 14 bases sitting between them. Germline V gene lookup returns CDR1 GTSNPN and CDR2 SVGIG (reference sequence). The CDR3 covers 16 residues. Written as DNA, the CDR3 is TGTGCCTGGAGTACCTCTCGGGCCATCTCTGGAAACACCATATATTTT. Protein sequence: CAWSTSRAISGNTIYF.

This chain connects TRBV2 to TRBJ2-5; 9 positions agree with TRBD2. V dropped 1 base and J dropped 6; count of bases not matched to a gene: 9. Germline V gene data show CDR1 as SNHLY and CDR2 as FYNNEI. CDR3 size: 16 residues. CDR3 sequence (DNA): TGTGCCAGCAGTGAAGGATTTAGCGGGAGAGTGAAGACCCAGTACTTC. Protein: CASSEGFSGRVKTQYF.

This clonotype was seen many times. The chain carries TRBV28 and TRBJ2-6, with D uncertain. Germline V gives CDR1 MDHEN, CDR2 SYDVKM. With 5 bases removed from V and 0 bases from J, the gap between germline ends came to 2 bases. This CDR3 contains 13 residues. DNA for the CDR3: TGTGCCAGCAGTGACTCTGGGGCCAACGTCCTGACTTTC. Protein product: CASSDSGANVLTF.

This clonotype has ten or more counts. The genes are TRBV20-1 and TRBJ2-3, with 14 nucleotides matching TRBD2. The CDR3 is 18 amino acids. V dropped 8 bases and J dropped 6; count of bases not matched to a gene: 19. Germline loops: CDR1 DFQATT, CDR2 SNEGSKA (reference sequence). DNA of the CDR3: TGCAGTCCCATTGCAGGGACTAGCGGGAGTCTTCACACGGATACGCAGTATTTT. Translating gives CSPIAGTSGSLHTDTQYF.

This clonotype was picked up a small number of times. The V and J genes are TRBV27 and TRBJ2-2, with D hard to call. Deletions cut 6 bases from V and 4 bases from J, with 9 bases between. Per the germline V gene, CDR1 is MNHEY and CDR2 is SMNVEV (reference sequence). The CDR3 totals 13 residues. The CDR3 nucleotides are TGTGCCAGCAGCACTTTCGGCACCGGGGAGCTGTTTTTT. Translated: CASSTFGTGELFF.

This clonotype has at least ten counts. The J gene is TRBJ2-1, the V gene TRBV28, with TRBD2 as a possible D gene (5 bases). The CDR3 is made up of 16 amino acids. V was shortened by 3 bases and J by 1 base, with 13 bases between the two germline ends. Germline values: CDR1 MDHEN, CDR2 SYDVKM. As DNA, the CDR3 is TGTGCCAGCAGTTTGGGTTGGACGGGATCCTACAATGAGCAGTTCTTC. It codes for CASSLGWTGSYNEQFF.

The V call is TRBV18, the J call TRBJ1-1; no reliable D call. CDR1 KGHSH and CDR2 LQKENI come from the germline V gene. Trimming pared 7 bases from V and 0 bases from J, leaving 12 bases between. CDR3 size: 14 residues. The chain's CDR3 is CASLRGPLNTEAFF. The CDR3 nucleotides read TGTGCCAGCTTACGCGGACCGCTGAACACTGAAGCTTTCTTT.

In the case of this clonotype: An end of the junction differs from the germline gene, which may be a read error. The gene calls are TRBV28 and TRBJ1-1; 7 nucleotides agree with TRBD1. The CDR3 sequence is 16 residues long. Germline CDR1 is MDHEN and CDR2 is SYDVKM. CDR3 residues: CATSSPGGGMNTEAFF. CDR3 sequence (DNA): TGTGCCACCAGTTCTCCAGGGGGAGGAATGAACACTGAAGCTTTCTTT. Variable domain in full (rest from reference TRBV28 and TRBJ1-1): DVKVTQSSRYLVKRTGEKVFLECVQDMDHENMFWYRQDPGLGLRLIYFSYDVKMKEKGDIPEGYSVSREKKERFSLILESASTNQTSMYLCATSSPGGGMNTEAFFGQGTRLTVV.

The chain links TRBV27 to TRBJ2-3; possible D gene TRBD2, 6 bases. Per the germline V gene, CDR1 is MNHEY and CDR2 is SMNVEV (reference sequence). The V end was cut by 1 base, the J end by 2 bases, with 13 bases between. This CDR3 contains 16 residues. DNA for the CDR3: TGTGCCAGCAGTTTATTTGGCAGGGAGGACACAGATACGCAGTATTTT. It specifies CASSLFGREDTDTQYF.

V and J are TRBV18 and TRBJ1-1; maybe TRBD1 (6 bases). CDR3 size: 13 residues. Per germline, CDR1 KGHSH and CDR2 LQKENI. Trimming took 8 bases from V and 3 from J, leaving 13 bases between them. The CDR3 loop reads CASLEQGYTEAFF. CDR3 coding DNA: TGTGCCAGCCTAGAACAGGGTTACACTGAAGCTTTCTTT.

The V and J genes are TRBV4-3 and TRBJ1-3, with no clear D. The CDR3 contains 15 residues. Germline V gene sequence: CDR1 LGHNA, CDR2 YSLEER. V lost 0 bases, J lost 0 bases, and 6 bases lay in between. The CDR3 bases are TGCGCCAGCAGCCAAGATAGCACCTCTGGAAACACCATATATTTT. Its translation: CASSQDSTSGNTIYF.

The CDR3 here is CASSYQGGEGEKLFF. The CDR3 DNA follows: TGTGCCAGCAGTTACCAGGGGGGGGAAGGAGAAAAACTGTTTTTT. V is TRBV2 and J is TRBJ1-4, with 7 bases that match TRBD1. This CDR3 spans 15 amino acids. Germline CDR1 SNHLY, CDR2 FYNNEI. V gave up 5 bases and J gave up 8 bases; unmatched junction bases: 11.

This clonotype showed up many times. This chain links TRBV28 with TRBJ2-1; 10 bases fit TRBD2. V was pared by 3 bases and J by 5 bases, with 4 bases of the junction left unmatched. Germline assignment: CDR1 MDHEN and CDR2 SYDVKM. The CDR3 runs to 15 residues. The CDR3 loop is CASSFLAGVDNEQFF. Written as DNA, the CDR3 is TGTGCCAGCAGTTTTCTAGCGGGAGTTGACAATGAGCAGTTCTTC.

The genes are TRBV12-5 and TRBJ2-5, with D perhaps TRBD1 (6 bases). V was cut by 5 bases and J by 4 bases, with 11 bases left in between. In germline, CDR1 is LGHNT, CDR2 FRNRAP. The CDR3 sequence is 13 residues long. The CDR3 DNA reads as TGTGCTAGTGGTACAGGGTCTTCAGAGACCCAGTACTTC. As protein: CASGTGSSETQYF.

In this sample, this clonotype turned up many times. The gene calls are TRBV19 and TRBJ1-1; 10 nucleotides match TRBD1. The germline V gene encodes CDR1 LNHDA and CDR2 SQIVND (reference sequence). The CDR3 extends over 15 amino acids. J gave up 6 bases and V 5 bases, and 9 bases lay outside the gene matches. CDR3 nucleotide sequence: TGTGCCAGTAGTCTAGGACAGGGGGTAAGGTCTGAAGCTTTCTTT. Translation: CASSLGQGVRSEAFF.

V is TRBV6-1 and J is TRBJ1-5, with 8 positions matching TRBD1. Germline V gene sequence: CDR1 MNHNS, CDR2 SASEGT. The CDR3 runs 16 residues. Trimming took 3 bases from V and 5 from J; bases not matched to a gene: 9. In DNA, the CDR3 is TGTGCCAGCAGTGACCTTGGGACAGGCCCCGATCAGCCCCAGCATTTT. Encoded protein: CASSDLGTGPDQPQHF.

This clonotype was seen a few times. This chain connects TRBV6-1 to TRBJ1-6; a possible D gene is TRBD1 (5 bases). Trimming took 6 bases from V and 6 from J, leaving 15 bases between them. The CDR3 totals 15 residues. In germline, CDR1 is MNHNS, CDR2 SASEGT. Written as DNA, the CDR3 is TGTGCCAGCAGCCAGAGGGGTCAATTTAATTCACCCCTCCACTTT. It yields the protein CASSQRGQFNSPLHF.

This clonotype has only a few counts. The chain has TRBV6-2 or TRBV6-3 and TRBJ1-5; TRBD1 is a possible D gene (5 bases). The CDR3 is 12 amino acids. V lost 8 bases and J lost 2, with 7 bases in between. From germline, CDR1 is MNHEY and CDR2 SVGEGT. CDR3 bases: TGTGCCAGCCAACAGGGCAATCAGCCCCAGCATTTT. Translation gives CASQQGNQPQHF.